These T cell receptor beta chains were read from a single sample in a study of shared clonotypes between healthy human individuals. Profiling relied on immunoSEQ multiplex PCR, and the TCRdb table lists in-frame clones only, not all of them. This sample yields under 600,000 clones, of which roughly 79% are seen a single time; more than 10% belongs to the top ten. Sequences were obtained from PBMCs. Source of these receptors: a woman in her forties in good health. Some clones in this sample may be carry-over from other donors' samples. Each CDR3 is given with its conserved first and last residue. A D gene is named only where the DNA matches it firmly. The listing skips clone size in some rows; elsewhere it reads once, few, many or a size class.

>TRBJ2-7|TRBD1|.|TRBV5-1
TGCGCCAGCAGCTTGGGGGGACAGGGATACGAGCAGTACTTC
CASSLGGQGYEQYF
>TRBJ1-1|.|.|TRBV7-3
TGTGCCAGCAGCTTACAGAGGAACACTGAAGCTTTCTTT
CASSLQRNTEAFF
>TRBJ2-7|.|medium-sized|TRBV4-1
TGCGCCAGCAGCCAACTAGTGGGGTACGAGCAGTACTTC
CASSQLVGYEQYF
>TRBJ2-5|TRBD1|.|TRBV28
TGTGCCAGCAGTTTTTCTAGGGGGCAAAGGAAGACCCAGTACTTC
CASSFSRGQRKTQYF
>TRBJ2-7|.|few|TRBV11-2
TGTGCCAGCAGCTTCGGGCGGACCTACGAGCAGTACTTC
CASSFGRTYEQYF
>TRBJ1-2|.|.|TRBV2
TGTGCCAGCAGTGAGTATGGGATCTATGGCTACACCTTC
CASSEYGIYGYTF
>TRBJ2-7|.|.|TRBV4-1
TGCGCCAGCAGCCAGGACAGACAAGCCTACGAGCAGTACTTC
CASSQDRQAYEQYF
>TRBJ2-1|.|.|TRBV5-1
TGCGCCAGCAGCTTGGCCGAACTTGGTTCCTACAATGAGCAGTTCTTC
CASSLAELGSYNEQFF
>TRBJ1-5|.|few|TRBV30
TGTGCCTGGAGTGTGATGGGGGACCAGCCCCAGCATTTT
CAWSVMGDQPQHF
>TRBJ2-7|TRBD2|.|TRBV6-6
TGTGCCAGCAGTTACGAGATAGCGGGAGAGGGCGAGCAGTACTTC
CASSYEIAGEGEQYF
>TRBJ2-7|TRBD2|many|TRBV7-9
TGTGCCAGCAGCTTAGGGGGACTAGCGGGAGTTTCCTACGAGCAGTACTTC
CASSLGGLAGVSYEQYF
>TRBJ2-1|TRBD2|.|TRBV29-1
TGCAGCGTTGTGGGGACTAGGGGGGGCAATGAGCAGTTCTTC
CSVVGTRGGNEQFF
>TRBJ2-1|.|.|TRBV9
TGTGCCAGCAGCGTAGGCCCCCCAGCGCTTCCGCAGTTCTTC
CASSVGPPALPQFF
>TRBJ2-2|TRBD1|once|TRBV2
TGTGCCAGCAGCCCAGAAGGGGTGGGACAGGGTCATTACGCCGGGGAGCTGTTTTTT
CASSPEGVGQGHYAGELFF
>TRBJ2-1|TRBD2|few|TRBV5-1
TGCGCCAGCAGCCTACGGACTAGCGGGACTAACAATGAGCAGTTCTTC
CASSLRTSGTNNEQFF
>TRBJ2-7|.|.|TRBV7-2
TGTGCCAGCAGCTTAAGTGGAACCTACGAGCAGTACTTC
CASSLSGTYEQYF
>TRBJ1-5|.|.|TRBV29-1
TGCAGCGCGGGCAGGTCAATAGATCAGCCCCAGCATTTT
CSAGRSIDQPQHF
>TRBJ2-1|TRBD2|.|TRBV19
TGTGCCAGTGCTCCGCTGACTAGCGGGAGGGGTGAGCAGTTCTTC
CASAPLTSGRGEQFF
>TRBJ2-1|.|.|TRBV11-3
TGTGCCAGCAGCTTAGATCGGGGACACTACAATGAGCAGTTCTTC
CASSLDRGHYNEQFF
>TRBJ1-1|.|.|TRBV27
TGTGCCAGCAAGCGCGGGGCGAACACTGAAGCTTTCTTT
CASKRGANTEAFF
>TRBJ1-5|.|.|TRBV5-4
TGTGCCAGCAGCTTGTATGGGTCACATGGGCCGCCCCAGCATTTT
CASSLYGSHGPPQHF
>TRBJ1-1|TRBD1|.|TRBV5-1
TGCGCCAGCAGCAACGGGACAGGGACTGAAGCTTTCTTT
CASSNGTGTEAFF
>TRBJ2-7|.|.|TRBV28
TGTGCCAGCAGTTTTAGTGGCCACGAGCAGTACTTC
CASSFSGHEQYF
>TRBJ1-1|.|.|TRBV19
TGTGCCAGTAGTATGGGGCTCGAAGCTTTCTTT
CASSMGLEAFF
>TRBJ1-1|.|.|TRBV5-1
TGCGCCAGCAGCTTGGACAGAATGAACACTGAAGCTTTCTTT
CASSLDRMNTEAFF